The 16 T cell receptor beta chains below all came from one sample that was sequenced in a study of blood T cell repertoires in COVID-19 (dated by TCRdb to 2018 to 2021). Library construction relied on the immunoSEQ multiplex PCR assay. Held by TCRdb, this immuneACCESS table contains in-frame sequences only and omits some clones. Under half of the omission traces to an unresolved V gene where checked; the cause of the rest is unknown. The table for this sample lists some 290,000 clones; roughly 90% of them were counted only once. The ten most abundant clones make up over 9% of the sample. The sequencing input was peripheral blood. These receptors came from a woman aged 25 to 39 with COVID-19, enrolled during active disease.

CDR3 nucleotides: TGTGCCAGCAGCTTAGTGGATAGCGGGAGTGCAGATACGCAGTATTTT. Translating it yields CASSLVDSGSADTQYF. The rearrangement links TRBV7-9 to TRBJ2-3; 9 bases map to TRBD2. There are 16 residues in the CDR3. After removal of 1 base from V and 4 bases from J, the junction contained 6 bases not matched to a gene. Germline V CDR1 and CDR2: SEHNR, FQNEAQ (reference sequence).

The chain uses TRBV4-1 and TRBJ2-7, with 10 bases matching TRBD2. Germline V CDR1 and CDR2: MGHRA, YSYEKL. The trim removed 0 bases at V and 9 bases at J, leaving 11 bases unmatched. The CDR3 covers 16 residues. The CDR3 loop is CASSQDRPSGSIGQYF. CDR3 nucleotide sequence: TGCGCCAGCAGCCAAGATAGGCCTAGCGGGAGTATTGGGCAGTACTTC.

This clone was picked up one time. The chain uses TRBV6-2 or TRBV6-3 and TRBJ2-1; 8 positions match TRBD2. Germline assignment: CDR1 MNHEY and CDR2 SVGEGT. CDR3 length: 17 residues. After removal of 0 bases from V and 9 bases from J, the junction contained 13 bases not matched to a gene. DNA of the CDR3: TGTGCCAGCAGTTACTCCCGCTTGCGGGAGGCCCGCCTTGAGCAGTTCTTC. Its protein is CASSYSRLREARLEQFF.

The chain joins TRBV11-2 to TRBJ2-1; tentative D call: TRBD2 (5 bases). V lost 0 bases to trimming and J lost 5 bases, with 8 bases between them. The CDR3 has 14 residues. Germline V lookup: CDR1 SGHAT, CDR2 FQNNGV. The CDR3 DNA reads as TGTGCCAGCAGCTTAGATCCTAGCAACAATGAGCAGTTCTTC. This sequence encodes CASSLDPSNNEQFF.

This chain links TRBV6-2 or TRBV6-3 with TRBJ1-2; a possible D gene is TRBD1 (5 bases). Per germline, CDR1 MNHEY and CDR2 SVGEGT. The CDR3 extends over 16 amino acids. V gave up 4 bases and J gave up 0 bases, with 15 bases separating them. The CDR3 spells CASSSPQGSANYGYTF. The CDR3 DNA reads as TGTGCCAGCAGTTCCCCCCAGGGAAGCGCTAACTATGGCTACACCTTC.

The chain recombines TRBV5-5 with TRBJ1-4; TRBD1 is a possible D gene (5 bases). CDR3 length: 14 residues. Trimming cost V 2 bases and J 4 bases, with 9 bases left between them. In germline, CDR1 is SGHKS, CDR2 YYEKEE (reference sequence). CDR3 sequence reads: CASSLGTINEKLFF. The DNA for the CDR3 is TGTGCCAGCAGCTTAGGGACTATTAATGAAAAACTGTTTTTT.

The chain is built from TRBV5-8 and TRBJ2-2, with 10 bases identical to TRBD2. The CDR3 loop spans 17 amino acids. V was clipped by 0 bases and J by 2 bases; unmatched bases: 4. CDR1 is SGHTS, CDR2 YDEGEE, per germline. The CDR3 is CASSLAPLAGNTGELFF. CDR3 in DNA: TGTGCCAGCAGCTTGGCCCCACTAGCGGGAAACACCGGGGAGCTGTTTTTT.

This chain joins TRBV7-9 and TRBJ2-7; 10 nucleotides line up with TRBD2. The CDR3 length is 15 residues. V shed 4 bases and J 1 base; nucleotides not matched to a gene: 4. Germline V gene data show CDR1 as SEHNR and CDR2 as FQNEAQ (reference sequence). This chain's CDR3 is CASSYTTSGSYEQYF. In nucleotides, the CDR3 is TGTGCCAGCAGCTATACGACTAGCGGGTCCTACGAGCAGTACTTC. The whole variable domain, filled in from reference TRBV7-9 and TRBJ2-7, reads DTGVSQNPRHKITKRGQNVTFRCDPISEHNRLYWYRQTLGQGPEFLTYFQNEAQLEKSRLLSDRFSAERPKGSFSTLEIQRTEQGDSAMYLCASSYTTSGSYEQYFGPGTRLTVT.

The table lists this clone with a few counts. J is TRBJ1-4 and V is TRBV10-1; TRBD1 is a possible D gene (5 bases). Between the trimmed V and J ends, which lost 4 bases and 8 bases, there was a span of 11 bases. The CDR3 is 13 amino acids. From germline, CDR1 is WNHNN and CDR2 SYGVQD (reference sequence). The CDR3, as DNA: TGCGCCAGCAGTGCGGCAGGGTTCGAAAAACTGTTTTTT. It is translated as CASSAAGFEKLFF.

The chain carries TRBV7-2 and TRBJ1-4; 9 positions agree with TRBD1. This CDR3 region has 14 residues. J was trimmed by 7 bases and V by 5 bases; bases with no gene match: 5. Germline CDR1 and CDR2: SGHTA and FQGNSA. DNA for the CDR3: TGTGCCAGCAGCCGGACAGGGGTTTTTGAAAAACTGTTTTTT. Its protein product is CASSRTGVFEKLFF.

The gene calls are TRBV19 and TRBJ1-1; no clear D. There are 13 residues in the CDR3. Looked up from germline, CDR1 is LNHDA and CDR2 is SQIVND (reference sequence). Trimming stripped 7 bases from V and 0 bases from J, with 9 bases between. CDR3 sequence: CASTHYMNTEAFF. The CDR3 nucleotides are TGTGCCAGTACACACTACATGAACACTGAAGCTTTCTTT.

The CDR3 region has the DNA TGTGCCAGCAGCATTGGGACAGAGGTGGGAAAACTGTTTTTT. Residues: CASSIGTEVGKLFF. The chain links TRBV7-8 to TRBJ1-4, with 7 bases that match TRBD1. Germline V lookup: CDR1 SGHVS, CDR2 FQNEAQ. Trimming removed 5 bases from V and 10 bases from J; junction bases left unmatched: 10. The CDR3 spans 14 residues.

The chain couples TRBV3-1 (or the pseudogene TRBV3-2) to TRBJ1-1; D unresolved. This CDR3 is built from 14 residues. The V gene's germline CDR1 is LGHDT and CDR2 YNNKEL (reference sequence). V lost 1 base and J lost 2, with 8 bases in between. CDR3 sequence: CASSQGYSNTEAFF. CDR3 in DNA: TGTGCCAGCAGCCAAGGCTACAGCAACACTGAAGCTTTCTTT.

V gene TRBV3-1 (or the pseudogene TRBV3-2) combines with J gene TRBJ2-7; perhaps TRBD1 as D (5 bases). The CDR3 is made up of 13 amino acids. Germline assignment: CDR1 LGHDT and CDR2 YNNKEL (reference sequence). Trimming removed 6 bases from V and 1 base from J, with 10 bases in between. CDR3 amino acids: CASRPRQSYEQYF. CDR3 coding DNA: TGTGCCAGCAGACCGCGACAGTCCTACGAGCAGTACTTC.

The chain carries TRBV13 and TRBJ2-7; D possibly corresponds to TRBD1 (5 bases). Per the germline V gene, CDR1 is PRHDT and CDR2 is FYEKMQ (reference sequence). V dropped 5 bases and J dropped 3 bases, with 8 bases sitting between them. CDR3 size: 12 residues. CDR3 loop: CASSGAGYEQYF. The CDR3 bases are TGTGCCAGCAGCGGGGCTGGCTACGAGCAGTACTTC.

The chain joins TRBV2 to TRBJ2-5, with TRBD2 identical over 8 bases. The J call is uncertain, as TRBJ2-7 better fits the DNA end. Germline lookup yields CDR1 SNHLY and CDR2 FYNNEI. The CDR3 runs 15 residues. The CDR3 nucleotides read TGTGCCAGCAGTGCGATGGGACTAGATAACCCCGAGCAGTACTTC. Its protein product is CASSAMGLDNPEQYF.